This record concerns one T cell receptor beta chain sequence. The CDR3 contains 18 residues. Original processing methods: Amplification from reference gene primers served as the basis for estimated nucleated cell counts. Libraries were prepared by immunoSEQ multiplex PCR; TCRdb keeps only in-frame clonotypes and omits some of them. The V and J calls and the clone size are those of that table, but D and trimming were determined from the DNA. The data contain about 61,000 clones, almost 90% of them seen just once; the ten biggest clones take up 20% to 25%. The sample belongs to a study of blood T cell repertoires in COVID-19. Study as a whole: The study drew acute and convalescent COVID-19 samples from the United States, Italy and Spain. The cDNA or gDNA used as material had been derived from T cells, B-cell-depleted T cells, or PBMCs.

Sequenced input: peripheral blood. This clonotype originated in a woman between 50 and 59 years old with active or convalescent COVID-19. The chain employs TRBV21-1 and TRBJ2-1; the table's D gene call, TRBD2, was not cross checked with the DNA. TRBV21-1 has pseudogene status. The CDR3 region is CASNGLRLAGSPHNEQFF. The CDR3 region has the DNA TGTGCCAGCAACGGTCTTAGACTAGCGGGCTCTCCCCACAATGAGCAGTTCTTC.